One sample yielded the 23 T cell receptor beta chains listed below, sequenced in a study of shared clonotypes between healthy human individuals. Sequencing was performed with immunoSEQ multiplex PCR; in TCRdb, only in-frame clones are kept and a portion is missing. Of about 2 million clones detected, roughly 96% appear once; the ten largest clones hold 0.13%. Sequenced input: naive CD4+ T cells sorted from blood. As for subset: CD45RA+ positively selected. All receptors come from a man aged 18 to 29 in good health.

This chain links TRBV5-4 with TRBJ2-3; 15 bases are a match to TRBD2. The CDR3 loop spans 15 amino acids. From germline, CDR1 is SGHNT and CDR2 YYREEE (reference sequence). V was clipped by 4 bases and J by 4 bases; unmatched bases: 1. CDR3 sequence reads: CASSRTSGGADTQYF. DNA of the CDR3: TGTGCCAGCAGCAGGACTAGCGGGGGGGCAGATACGCAGTATTTT.

As to this clone: Additional DNA sequences in this sample encode the identical CDR3. V and J are TRBV18 and TRBJ2-5; D ambiguous. Deletions cut 3 bases from V and 3 bases from J, with 8 bases between. CDR3 length equals 13 residues. Germline V CDR1 and CDR2: KGHSH, LQKENI. In DNA, the CDR3 is TGTGCCAGCTCACCTTTAAGGGAAGAGACCCAGTACTTC. This sequence encodes CASSPLREETQYF.

This clone was picked up one time. V gene TRBV4-2 combines with J gene TRBJ2-3; D ambiguous. Trimming cost V 0 bases and J 6 bases, with 10 bases left between them. This CDR3 spans 14 amino acids. Germline values: CDR1 LGHNA, CDR2 YNFKEQ. In DNA form, the CDR3 reads TGTGCCAGCAGCCAAGATGAATCGCGGGATACGCAGTATTTT. Translating it yields CASSQDESRDTQYF.

A note on this clone: The identical CDR3 is also encoded by other nucleotide sequences in the sample. This CDR3 reads CASSPPGGLTDTQYF. CDR3 in DNA: TGTGCCAGCTCACCCCCGGGAGGGCTAACAGATACGCAGTATTTT. The V gene is TRBV18, the J gene TRBJ2-3; 8 nucleotides match TRBD2. V trimming: 3 bases; J trimming: 3 bases; junction bases outside the gene matches: 5. Germline V gene lookup returns CDR1 KGHSH and CDR2 LQKENI. The CDR3 has 15 amino acids.

This sequence joins TRBV30 and TRBJ2-7; TRBD1 matches 9 bases. Trimming cost V 3 bases and J 1 base; bases outside gene matches: 4. Per the germline V gene, CDR1 is GTSNPN and CDR2 is SVGIG (reference sequence). The CDR3 is 14 amino acids. The CDR3 bases are TGTGCCTGGAGCCGGGACAGGGCATCCTACGAGCAGTACTTC. Translation: CAWSRDRASYEQYF.

To note about this clone: Within the sample, other DNA sequences also encode this same CDR3. This sequence joins TRBV5-1 and TRBJ2-5; D gene ambiguous. The germline V and J ends were trimmed by 0 bases and 2 bases, with 5 bases remaining between them. The CDR3 has 13 residues. The germline CDR1 and CDR2 sequences are SGHRS and YFSETQ. CDR3 in amino acids: CASSLDTQETQYF. The CDR3 DNA follows: TGCGCCAGCAGCTTGGACACGCAAGAGACCCAGTACTTC.

This chain uses TRBV19 with TRBJ1-6; 8 bases match TRBD1. CDR1 and CDR2 from the germline V gene are LNHDA and SQIVND (reference sequence). V gave up 3 bases and J gave up 7 bases; unmatched junction bases: 5. This CDR3 is built from 15 residues. CDR3 sequence (DNA): TGTGCCAGTAGTATCAATACAGGGGGGAATTCACCCCTCCACTTT. Protein sequence: CASSINTGGNSPLHF. The full variable domain, in which reference TRBV19 and TRBJ1-6 provide the parts outside the CDR3, is DGGITQSPKYLFRKEGQNVTLSCEQNLNHDAMYWYRQDPGQGLRLIYYSQIVNDFQKGDIAEGYSVSREKKESFPLTVTSAQKNPTAFYLCASSINTGGNSPLHFGNGTRLTVT.

This chain links TRBV6-5 with TRBJ2-1; D may be TRBD2 (5 bases). This CDR3 contains 15 residues. Looked up from germline, CDR1 is MNHEY and CDR2 is SVGAGI. Trimming shortened V by 6 bases and J by 0 bases, and 12 bases separated the two germline ends. This chain's CDR3 is CASRAQDSSYNEQFF. Written as DNA, the CDR3 is TGTGCCAGCAGGGCTCAGGACTCCTCCTACAATGAGCAGTTCTTC.

The V and J genes are TRBV19 and TRBJ2-5; a weak D match, TRBD1 (6 bases). V shed 5 bases and J shed 4 bases, with 11 bases lying between them. Germline V gives CDR1 LNHDA, CDR2 SQIVND (reference sequence). This CDR3 is 13 amino acids long. In DNA form, the CDR3 reads TGTGCCAGTAGTTTACAGGGTCGAGAGACCCAGTACTTC. This translates into CASSLQGRETQYF.

This clone has a handful of counts. V gene TRBV19 combines with J gene TRBJ1-2, with TRBD1 identical over 7 bases. V shed 4 bases and J 3 bases; nucleotides not matched to a gene: 8. The germline gives CDR1 LNHDA, CDR2 SQIVND (reference sequence). This CDR3 region has 15 residues. CDR3 nucleotide sequence: TGTGCCAGTAGTACTATTCGACAGGGAGACTATGGCTACACCTTC. Its translation: CASSTIRQGDYGYTF.

The gene calls are TRBV6-5 and TRBJ2-7; no clear D. Germline V gene lookup returns CDR1 MNHEY and CDR2 SVGAGI. This CDR3 comprises 14 residues. Trimming cost V 6 bases and J 3 bases, with 15 bases left between them. The CDR3 coding sequence is TGTGCCAGCAGCCTCTCCAGGACCCGCTACGAGCAGTACTTC. As protein: CASSLSRTRYEQYF.

This chain joins TRBV11-2 and TRBJ2-7; D unclear. With 5 bases removed from V and 0 bases from J, the gap between germline ends came to 20 bases. Germline CDR1 SGHAT, CDR2 FQNNGV. The CDR3 consists of 17 residues. CDR3 region: CASSPYTSGWVSYEQYF. The CDR3 nucleotides are TGTGCCAGCAGCCCTTATACGTCCGGATGGGTCTCCTACGAGCAGTACTTC.

V gene TRBV19 combines with J gene TRBJ1-5; D is perhaps TRBD1 (5 bases). CDR1 and CDR2 (germline): LNHDA, SQIVND (reference sequence). Trimming took off 7 bases at V and 9 bases at J, with 22 bases between the two ends. The CDR3 extends over 15 amino acids. The CDR3 loop reads CASTPGTAGFRPQHF. CDR3 DNA: TGTGCCAGTACCCCCGGGACCGCGGGTTTCAGGCCCCAGCATTTT.

V usage is TRBV11-2 and J usage is TRBJ2-5, with 13 positions matching TRBD2. The V segment lost 4 bases and the J segment 5 bases; nucleotides outside the gene matches: 10. The germline CDR1 and CDR2 sequences are SGHAT and FQNNGV. The CDR3 extends over 17 amino acids. CDR3 loop: CASSSFFGLAGAETQYF. Written as DNA, the CDR3 is TGTGCCAGCAGCTCTTTTTTCGGACTAGCGGGAGCGGAGACCCAGTACTTC.

This sequence joins TRBV29-1 and TRBJ2-6, with D unresolved. This CDR3 comprises 10 residues. The ends were cut back, 3 bases at V and 17 bases at J, with 11 bases in the middle. The germline V gene has CDR1 SQVTM and CDR2 ANQGSEA. The CDR3 bases are TGCAGCGTTGAGCCCAATGAATTGACTTTC. Translating it yields CSVEPNELTF.

This clone was detected only once. CDR3 residues: CASSGSSGASYEQYF. CDR3 DNA: TGTGCCAGCAGCGGCTCTAGCGGGGCCTCCTACGAGCAGTACTTC. This sequence joins TRBV2 and TRBJ2-7, with TRBD2 identical over 9 bases. Germline CDR1 reads SNHLY; CDR2 reads FYNNEI. The CDR3 extends over 15 amino acids. The V gene end was trimmed by 6 bases and the J gene end by 0 bases; junction bases not matched to a gene: 6. Drawing the rest from reference TRBV2 and TRBJ2-7, the complete variable domain is EPEVTQTPSHQVTQMGQEVILRCVPISNHLYFYWYRQILGQKVEFLVSFYNNEISEKSEIFDDQFSVERPDGSNFTLKIRSTKLEDSAMYFCASSGSSGASYEQYFGPGTRLTVT.

This chain uses TRBV2 with TRBJ2-1; D is uncertain. Trimming left V 3 bases short and J 2 bases short, with 11 bases between. Germline V gives CDR1 SNHLY, CDR2 FYNNEI. The CDR3 extends over 15 amino acids. This CDR3 is CASSEGRYTYNEQFF. The CDR3 coding sequence is TGTGCCAGCAGTGAGGGCCGCTATACCTACAATGAGCAGTTCTTC.

The rearrangement uses TRBV11-2 and TRBJ2-1; 8 nucleotides align to TRBD2. V shed 5 bases and J 6 bases; nucleotides not matched to a gene: 12. The CDR3 covers 16 residues. Germline V gene sequence: CDR1 SGHAT, CDR2 FQNNGV. CDR3 region: CASSQNPGLDPNEQFF. The CDR3 nucleotides are TGTGCCAGCAGCCAAAACCCGGGACTAGACCCCAATGAGCAGTTCTTC.

The chain links TRBV30 to TRBJ2-6; a possible D gene is TRBD1 (6 bases). This CDR3 comprises 17 residues. V lost 2 bases, J lost 1 base, and 15 bases lay in between. CDR1 GTSNPN and CDR2 SVGIG come from the germline V gene (reference sequence). Here the CDR3 reads CAWSWVRGSSGANVLTF. CDR3 coding DNA: TGTGCCTGGAGTTGGGTCAGGGGATCGTCTGGGGCCAACGTCCTGACTTTC.

This clone was seen a single time. The rearrangement uses TRBV7-9 and TRBJ2-5; D is ambiguous. Germline V lookup: CDR1 SEHNR, CDR2 FQNEAQ (reference sequence). Trimming took off 5 bases at V and 1 base at J, with 14 bases between the two ends. This CDR3 has 15 amino acids. The CDR3 DNA is TGTGCCAGCAGCCGATTACAGACTCCCCAAGAGACCCAGTACTTC. Translated: CASSRLQTPQETQYF.

This clone was counted a single time. The gene calls are TRBV10-3 and TRBJ1-1, with a weak D call TRBD1 (6 bases). The V end was cut by 6 bases, the J end by 3 bases, with 20 bases between. The CDR3 extends over 16 amino acids. In germline, CDR1 is ENHRY, CDR2 SYGVKD. The DNA for the CDR3 is TGTGCCATCAGCGTACGTGGGGGGCCTCGGGACACTGAAGCTTTCTTT. Protein product: CAISVRGGPRDTEAFF.

In its sample, this clone was seen once. The same CDR3 can be traced to other DNA sequences in this sample. The chain has TRBV5-1 and TRBJ2-7, with unresolved D. The germline V gene encodes CDR1 SGHRS and CDR2 YFSETQ. The CDR3 is 11 amino acids. Trimming left V 3 bases short and J 3 bases short, with 4 bases between. CDR3 in DNA: TGCGCCAGCAGCTCCCGCTACGAGCAGTACTTC. Protein sequence: CASSSRYEQYF.

The chain carries TRBV21-1 and TRBJ1-2. TRBV21-1 has pseudogene status. The CDR3 is 14 residues long. CDR3 DNA: TGTGCCAGCATCTTAGGGGGGACTACTTATGGCTACACCTTC. The encoded protein is CASILGGTTYGYTF.